This TCR beta chain came from a study of sequential checkpoint blockade in melanoma. V lost 6 bases to trimming and J lost 5 bases, with 17 bases between them. CDR1 is LNHDA and CDR2 is SQIVND in the germline V gene (reference sequence). The CDR3 consists of 15 residues. Method: immunoSEQ multiplex PCR; TCRdb's copy keeps in-frame clones and lacks some. The profile shows tens of thousands of clones, about 30% of them singletons. Treatment in this sample: randomized to nivolumab then ipilimumab (arm A) or the reverse (arm B). This specimen consisted of tumor tissue (inferred from file names), obtained from a patient given nivolumab and ipilimumab in sequence. The rearrangement links TRBV19 to TRBJ2-1, with TRBD1 as a possible D gene (5 bases). The sequence was obtained from a human donor with melanoma. CDR3 protein: CASSLGRQADNEQFF. The CDR3, as DNA: TGTGCCAGTAGCCTGGGGCGGCAGGCCGACAATGAGCAGTTCTTC.